This TCR beta chain came from a study of blood T cell repertoires in COVID-19. About the research overall: Donors in the United States, Italy and Spain gave samples during acute or convalescent COVID-19. The analysed material was cDNA or gDNA that came from T cells, B-cell-depleted T cells, or PBMCs.

This CDR3 has 14 residues. Germline CDR1 reads SEHNR; CDR2 reads FQNEAQ (reference sequence). Trimming removed 4 bases from V and 0 bases from J; junction bases left unmatched: 3. Assay used: immunoSEQ multiplex PCR; TCRdb lists only in-frame clones, some missing. This sample carries about 21,000 clones, roughly 80% of them seen once, and the ten largest clones take about 6.7%. The sample comprised peripheral blood. The chain joins TRBV7-9 to TRBJ2-7, with TRBD2 matching over 7 bases. This receptor was identified in a human donor in a cohort sampled during active COVID-19. The CDR3 here is CASSWGGNSYEQYF. Written as DNA, the CDR3 is TGTGCCAGCAGCTGGGGGGGGAACTCCTACGAGCAGTACTTC.